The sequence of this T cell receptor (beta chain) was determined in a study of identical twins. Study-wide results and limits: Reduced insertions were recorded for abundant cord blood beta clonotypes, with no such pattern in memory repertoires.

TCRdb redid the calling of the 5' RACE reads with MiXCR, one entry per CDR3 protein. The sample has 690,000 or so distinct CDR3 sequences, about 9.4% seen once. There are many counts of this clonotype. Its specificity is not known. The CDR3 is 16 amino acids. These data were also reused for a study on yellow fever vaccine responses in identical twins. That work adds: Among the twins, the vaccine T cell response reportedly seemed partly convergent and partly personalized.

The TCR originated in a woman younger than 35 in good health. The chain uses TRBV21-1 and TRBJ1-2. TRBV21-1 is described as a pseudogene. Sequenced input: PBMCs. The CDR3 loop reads CASSKALMCAHYGYTF. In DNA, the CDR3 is TGTGCCAGCAGCAAAGCGCTTATGTGTGCCCACTATGGCTACACCTTC.